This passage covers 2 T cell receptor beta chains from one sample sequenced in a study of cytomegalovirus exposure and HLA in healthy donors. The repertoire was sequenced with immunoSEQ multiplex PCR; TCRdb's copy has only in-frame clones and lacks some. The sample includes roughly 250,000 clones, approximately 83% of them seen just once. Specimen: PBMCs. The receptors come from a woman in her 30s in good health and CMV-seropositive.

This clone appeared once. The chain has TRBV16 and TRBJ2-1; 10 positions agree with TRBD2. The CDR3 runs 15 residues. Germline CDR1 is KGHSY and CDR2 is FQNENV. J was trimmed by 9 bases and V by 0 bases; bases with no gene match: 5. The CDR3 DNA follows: TGTGCCAGCAGCCAATCTGGGCTAGCGGGAGTTGAGCAGTTCTTC. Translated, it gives CASSQSGLAGVEQFF.

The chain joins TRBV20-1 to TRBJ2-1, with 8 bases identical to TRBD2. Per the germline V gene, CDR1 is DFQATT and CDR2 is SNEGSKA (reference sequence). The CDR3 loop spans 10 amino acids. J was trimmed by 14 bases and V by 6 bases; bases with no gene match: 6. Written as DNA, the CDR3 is TGCAGTGCCCCAAGCGGGAGTGAGTTCTTC. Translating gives CSAPSGSEFF.